This TCR beta chain stems from a study of shared clonotypes between healthy human individuals (dated by TCRdb to the early 2020s). About the investigation overall: The cohort included a few men and two women between 18 and 49 years of age. Different laboratories and diverse techniques were used to prepare libraries and sequence TCR repertoires, to increase sequencing depth and limit assay-specific biases. Between about 0.8 and 9 billion PBMCs per donor were obtained by leukapheresis. Blood TCR repertoires of about 5 healthy adults were deeply sequenced to estimate repertoire size and the extent of clonotype sharing between individuals. For each donor, three plates each were used for CD4 naive and CD4 memory, two plates were used for CD8 naive, and one plate was used for CD8 memory. The full study reports these points: Compared with non-shared clonotypes, the clonotypes found in all four sorted-subset donors had higher generation probabilities. Rarefaction of sorted-subset datasets indicated incomplete sequencing despite the large sequencing depth. When several donors were compared, the shared fraction of clonotypes was 5% to 6.5% for naive CD4, around 4% for naive CD8, about 2.5% for memory CD4, and 0.4% for memory CD8. Pairwise subsampling led to the expectation that sequencing depth would affect the degree of clonotype sharing among donors. Because the study included only a small number of donors, the genetic and exposure-history diversity represented was limited. Naive subsets generally had larger estimated clonotype richness than memory subsets. Sampling was restricted to blood, and TCR repertoires in tissues likely differ from the TCR repertoires found in blood.

Between the V and J ends, shortened by 5 bases and 6 bases respectively, the junction contains 5 bases. Looking up the germline V gene yields CDR1 MGHDK and CDR2 SYGVNS. Measured from the cysteine to the phenylalanine, the CDR3 is 11 residues long. CDR3 DNA is the only sequence kept; it has 33 bases, read in frame from the first base. A note on this clone: This clone's antigen is unknown. No base quality information exists; no much larger clone differs at one position.

TCR CDR3 regions were amplified from genomic DNA by multiplex PCR using the deep immunoSEQ assay. Extracted genomic DNA from each cell subset was distributed evenly across all wells of several immunoSEQ 96-well plates, and each plate was treated as a replicate. For sorted subsets, about 200 ng genomic DNA, equal to about 30,000 T cell genomes, was loaded into each replicate PCR. Purified libraries were measured with a Qubit 3.0 fluorometer, size-checked on a Bioanalyzer 2100, and measured again with the KAPA Library Quantification kit. A separate single-read 150-cycle Illumina NextSeq 550 flow cell was used to sequence each immunoSEQ 96-well plate. The authors processed their data as follows. Because the immunoSEQ output included only junctional sequences and no quality scores, the filtering could not be the same as the filtering used for full-length reads. To assign V/J genes and CDR3, sequences were annotated using PyIR, a Python wrapper for IgBLAST v1.9, with IMGT germline references. Reads with weak V/J assignments (E-value above 1e-6), missing CDR3, stop codons, out-of-frame junctions, or ambiguous translated residues were removed. A V3J clonotype was defined by an identical inferred V gene, J gene, and CDR3 amino acid sequence. The percentage overlap between two repertoires was calculated by dividing the number of shared unique clonotypes by the size of the smaller repertoire. Three approaches were used to assess repertoire richness: RTK rarefaction, the Chao1 estimator, and Recon v2.1 estimates of unobserved clonotypes. For all TCRbeta clonotypes obtained by the gDNA method from a handful of donors, generation probabilities were computed with OLGA. As stored in TCRdb, this immuneACCESS dataset retains in-frame rearrangements with V and J assigned. A fraction of the clones does not appear; measured against another copy, unresolved V genes explain less than half of the discrepancy, and the remainder lacks a known reason. That table furnishes V, J and clone size, whereas the DNA furnished D and trimming. The sample table holds millions of clones, of which around 90% were seen once. Of the sample, 0.13% to 0.15% falls within the top ten clones.

Healthy HIV-negative adults with no recently reported acute infections or vaccinations were included as donors. Every donor was a Caucasian adult living in Nashville, Tennessee, USA. CD4+ T cells were enriched by magnetic negative selection, after which naive cells were positively selected on CD45RA and the negative fraction was taken as the memory subset. After blood collection by leukapheresis, PBMCs were isolated using Ficoll-Histopaque density gradient centrifugation and then cryopreserved in the vapor phase of liquid nitrogen. Analytical flow cytometry was used to check the purity and quantity of each magnetically sorted T cell population. Genomic DNA was isolated from every sorted fraction and measured by UV absorbance on a Nanodrop 2000c.

Sequencing was done on a sample of naive CD4+ T cells sorted from blood. This specimen's cell subset or site label, per the study, means: CD45RA+ positively selected. The clonotype was recovered from a man younger than 30 in good health. Here the chain combines TRBV25-1 and TRBJ2-1; the D gene remains uncertain. CDR3 sequence: CASSRSNEQFF. The DNA reads TGTGCCAGCAGTAGAAGCAATGAGCAGTTCTTC.